The 27 T cell receptor beta chains listed next were all sequenced from one sample in a study of blood T cell repertoires in COVID-19. Profiled with immunoSEQ multiplex PCR; TCRdb holds only in-frame clones, not every one. Here the sample spans roughly 70,000 clones, just under 90% being singletons. The sample was peripheral blood. Receptors originate from a man between 60 and 75 years old with acute or convalescent COVID-19.

This clone is a singleton in its sample. The V gene is TRBV29-1, the J gene TRBJ1-4; 7 nucleotides match TRBD1. V lost 6 bases to trimming and J lost 7 bases; unmatched junction nucleotides: 8. The CDR3 extends over 13 amino acids. Per the germline V gene, CDR1 is SQVTM and CDR2 is ANQGSEA. The CDR3 nucleotides read TGCAGCGTCCATGACAGGGCCGCTGAAAAACTGTTTTTT. Protein product: CSVHDRAAEKLFF.

This chain uses TRBV18 with TRBJ1-4; 11 positions match TRBD1. J lost 0 bases, V lost 4 bases, and 7 bases had no gene match. CDR3 length: 18 residues. Germline V gene lookup returns CDR1 KGHSH and CDR2 LQKENI. The CDR3 region is CASSRDRGIPATNEKLFF. CDR3 coding DNA: TGTGCCAGCTCACGGGACAGGGGGATCCCTGCAACTAATGAAAAACTGTTTTTT.

This chain connects TRBV6-2 or TRBV6-3 to TRBJ1-6; TRBD1 aligns across 8 bases. The CDR3 extends over 15 amino acids. V shed 6 bases and J 6 bases; nucleotides not matched to a gene: 7. Germline loops: CDR1 MNHEY, CDR2 SVGEGT. The CDR3 DNA follows: TGTGCCAGCAGCGTAAGACAGGGGACTAATTCACCCCTCCACTTT. This codes for CASSVRQGTNSPLHF.

The chain carries TRBV19 and TRBJ2-3, with TRBD1 matching 7 bases. The CDR3 sequence is 15 residues long. Trimming cost V 4 bases and J 2 bases; bases outside gene matches: 6. Germline V CDR1 and CDR2: LNHDA, SQIVND (reference sequence). As DNA, the CDR3 is TGTGCCAGTAGTACGAGGACAGGAGTCACAGATACGCAGTATTTT. This translates into CASSTRTGVTDTQYF.

V gene TRBV7-2 combines with J gene TRBJ2-7; no firm D call. V was cut by 5 bases and J by 5 bases, with 13 bases left in between. The V gene's germline CDR1 is SGHTA and CDR2 FQGNSA. CDR3 length: 13 residues. The CDR3 reads CASSPQVSDEQYF. The CDR3 DNA follows: TGTGCCAGCAGCCCGCAGGTCTCGGACGAGCAGTACTTC. The full variable domain, completed using reference TRBV7-2 and TRBJ2-7, is GAGVSQSPSNKVTEKGKDVELRCDPISGHTALYWYRQSLGQGLEFLIYFQGNSAPDKSGLPSDRFSAERTGGSVSTLTIQRTQQEDSAVYLCASSPQVSDEQYFGPGTRLTVT.

V usage is TRBV2 and J usage is TRBJ2-1, with 9 bases aligning to TRBD1. V was clipped by 5 bases and J by 5 bases; unmatched bases: 7. Per germline, CDR1 SNHLY and CDR2 FYNNEI. The CDR3 is made up of 15 amino acids. As DNA, the CDR3 is TGTGCCAGCAGTTTTAATGGACAGGGGCACAATGAGCAGTTCTTC. Encoded protein: CASSFNGQGHNEQFF.

This chain connects TRBV2 to TRBJ1-2; 7 nucleotides align to TRBD1. Germline V CDR1 and CDR2: SNHLY, FYNNEI. V dropped 8 bases and J dropped 8; count of bases not matched to a gene: 11. This CDR3 contains 13 residues. The CDR3 here is CASVYFQGEGYTF. The CDR3 nucleotides read TGTGCCAGCGTATACTTTCAGGGGGAGGGCTACACCTTC.

The rearrangement links TRBV5-1 to TRBJ1-1; 9 nucleotides agree with TRBD1. The trim removed 5 bases at V and 3 bases at J, leaving 5 bases unmatched. The CDR3 is 14 residues long. Germline V gene data show CDR1 as SGHRS and CDR2 as YFSETQ. The CDR3 nucleotides read TGCGCCAGCAGTCCTTGGACAGGGGACACTGAAGCTTTCTTT. It specifies CASSPWTGDTEAFF.

The chain is built from TRBV4-2 and TRBJ1-5; possibly TRBD1 for D (6 bases). Germline CDR1 LGHNA, CDR2 YNFKEQ. This CDR3 spans 19 amino acids. V was shortened by 0 bases and J by 0 bases, with 18 bases between the two germline ends. In DNA, the CDR3 is TGTGCCAGCAGCCAAGAACAGGGCCGCCAAGAATATAGCAATCAGCCCCAGCATTTT. This encodes CASSQEQGRQEYSNQPQHF.

This chain connects TRBV21-1 to TRBJ2-7; no check of the table's D call, TRBD1, against the DNA was made. TRBV21-1 is listed as a pseudogene. The CDR3 spans 16 residues. This chain's CDR3 is CASTGRGPGPSDEQYF. Written as DNA, the CDR3 is TGTGCCAGCACCGGTAGGGGCCCAGGTCCCTCCGACGAGCAGTACTTC.

This clone has only a few counts. This chain joins TRBV5-8 and TRBJ1-5, with 12 bases lining up with TRBD1. Per germline, CDR1 SGHTS and CDR2 YDEGEE. V lost 3 bases, J lost 5 bases, and 3 bases stayed unmatched. The CDR3 extends over 15 amino acids. CDR3 in amino acids: CASSSGTGGHQPQHF. The CDR3, as DNA: TGTGCCAGCAGCTCCGGGACAGGGGGCCATCAGCCCCAGCATTTT.

This chain links TRBV7-9 with TRBJ1-4; D remains ambiguous. CDR1 and CDR2 (germline): SEHNR, FQNEAQ (reference sequence). This CDR3 region has 12 residues. The ends were cut back, 2 bases at V and 10 bases at J, with 8 bases in the middle. The CDR3 bases are TGTGCCAGCAGCTTACTAGTAGGAAAACTGTTTTTT. Its translation: CASSLLVGKLFF.

The rearrangement links TRBV5-6 to TRBJ1-6, with TRBD1 as a possible D gene (5 bases). The CDR3 is 16 amino acids. The germline V gene encodes CDR1 SGHDT and CDR2 YYEEEE. V lost 4 bases and J lost 4, with 15 bases in between. The CDR3 reads CASSLPGTTYNSPLHF. The CDR3, as DNA: TGTGCCAGCAGCCTACCCGGGACTACATATAATTCACCCCTCCACTTT.

The CDR3 spells CASSPGGSYGYTF. In DNA form, the CDR3 reads TGTGCCAGCAGTCCGGGGGGATCCTATGGCTACACCTTC. This rearrangement joins TRBV27 to TRBJ1-2; the D gene is possibly TRBD1 (5 bases). The germline gives CDR1 MNHEY, CDR2 SMNVEV (reference sequence). Between the trimmed V and J ends, which lost 5 bases and 4 bases, there was a span of 11 bases. This CDR3 is 13 amino acids long.

The chain has TRBV7-8 and TRBJ2-6; D is unresolved. Germline CDR1 and CDR2: SGHVS and FQNEAQ. Trimming removed 5 bases at V and 8 bases at J, with 4 bases between. The CDR3 spans 11 residues. In DNA form, the CDR3 reads TGTGCCAGCAGCCCTACCAACGTCCTGACTTTC. This encodes CASSPTNVLTF.

V usage is TRBV2 and J usage is TRBJ1-1, with D perhaps matching TRBD1 (6 bases). V was clipped by 5 bases and J by 5 bases, with 18 bases between them. From germline, CDR1 is SNHLY and CDR2 FYNNEI. CDR3 length: 15 amino acids. The CDR3 is CASSPEAQGTTEAFF. For the CDR3, the DNA is TGTGCCAGCAGTCCCGAGGCACAGGGTACGACTGAAGCTTTCTTT.

This sequence joins TRBV5-4 and TRBJ1-4; TRBD1 matches at 7 bases. The CDR3 is made up of 13 amino acids. After removal of 4 bases from V and 13 bases from J, the junction contained 10 bases not matched to a gene. Germline V gives CDR1 SGHNT, CDR2 YYREEE (reference sequence). CDR3 in amino acids: CASSQGDRGLLFF. The CDR3 DNA sequence: TGTGCCAGCAGCCAGGGGGATCGGGGTCTACTGTTTTTT.

The CDR3 protein is CASRWTGASEKLFF. The CDR3 coding sequence is TGTGCCAGCAGATGGACAGGGGCTAGTGAAAAACTGTTTTTT. The chain has TRBV6-5 and TRBJ1-4; 9 bases are a match to TRBD1. This CDR3 spans 14 amino acids. Germline V gene data show CDR1 as MNHEY and CDR2 as SVGAGI. Trimming removed 6 bases from V and 7 bases from J; junction bases left unmatched: 6.

The rearrangement links TRBV27 to TRBJ1-1; D call uncertain. Trimming cost V 2 bases and J 1 base, with 5 bases left between them. The germline CDR1 and CDR2 sequences are MNHEY and SMNVEV (reference sequence). This CDR3 region has 13 residues. The CDR3 sequence is CASSLQANTEAFF. The CDR3, as DNA: TGTGCCAGCAGTTTACAGGCGAACACTGAAGCTTTCTTT.

This clone has more than one count but fewer than ten. J is TRBJ1-1 and V is TRBV23-1; TRBD1 might be the D (5 bases). TRBV23-1 is designated an ORF whose function remains uncertain. The CDR3 totals 17 residues. Trimming shortened V by 0 bases and J by 11 bases, and 25 bases separated the two germline ends. The CDR3 nucleotides read TGCGCCAGCAGTCAATCCCCTAGTGGGGCTATACGGTCGTTGGCTTTCTTT. Translating it yields CASSQSPSGAIRSLAFF.

The chain carries TRBV6-5 and TRBJ1-5; tentatively, D is TRBD1 (5 bases). The CDR3 is 14 residues long. Germline V gene lookup returns CDR1 MNHEY and CDR2 SVGAGI. V was trimmed by 8 bases and J by 7 bases, leaving 18 bases between them. CDR3 amino acids: CASVYDSSGQPQHF. The DNA of the CDR3 is TGTGCCAGCGTATATGACAGTTCCGGCCAGCCCCAGCATTTT.

CDR3 in DNA: TGTGCCACCAGTGATTGGGGGGGGTCGTCGAACACCGGGGAGCTGTTTTTT. Residues: CATSDWGGSSNTGELFF. The chain joins TRBV24-1 to TRBJ2-2; 7 nucleotides agree with TRBD2. Losses at the gene ends were 2 bases for V and 0 bases for J; bases not matched to a gene: 5. This CDR3 is 17 amino acids long. Germline lookup yields CDR1 KGHDR and CDR2 SFDVKD.

This chain uses TRBV28 with TRBJ1-2; 7 nucleotides align to TRBD1. J was trimmed by 4 bases and V by 5 bases; bases with no gene match: 7. Germline CDR1 reads MDHEN; CDR2 reads SYDVKM. This CDR3 region has 14 residues. Here the CDR3 DNA reads TGTGCCAGCAGTCCCCCCGGGGACAGCTATGGCTACACCTTC. This gives the protein CASSPPGDSYGYTF.

This clone was counted a single time. The chain joins TRBV6-4 to TRBJ2-7, with TRBD2 matching 10 bases. CDR3 size: 14 residues. CDR1 and CDR2 (germline): MRHNA, SNTAGT. J was trimmed by 6 bases and V by 2 bases; bases with no gene match: 4. CDR3 in amino acids: CASSDLAGVGEQYF. DNA for the CDR3: TGTGCCAGCAGTGACCTAGCGGGGGTCGGCGAGCAGTACTTC.

This chain connects TRBV6-5 to TRBJ1-5, with TRBD1 as a possible D gene (5 bases). V lost 5 bases to trimming and J lost 4 bases, with 15 bases between them. There are 15 residues in the CDR3. Germline CDR1 MNHEY, CDR2 SVGAGI. The CDR3 region has the DNA TGTGCCAGCAGTACCTTGGGGGGGAGTAATCAGCCCCAGCATTTT. It codes for CASSTLGGSNQPQHF.

This clone showed up just once. CDR3 bases: TGTGCCACCCAGGTAGGACAGGGGACCTACGAGCAGTACTTC. This codes for CATQVGQGTYEQYF. This sequence joins TRBV6-6 and TRBJ2-7; 9 bases fit TRBD1. V lost 10 bases, J lost 2 bases, and 9 bases stayed unmatched. CDR3 size: 14 residues. Looked up from germline, CDR1 is MNHNY and CDR2 is SVGAGI (reference sequence).

J is TRBJ1-6 and V is TRBV5-1; TRBD1 agrees at 9 bases. J was trimmed by 8 bases and V by 3 bases; bases with no gene match: 6. The CDR3 has 15 residues. The germline V gene encodes CDR1 SGHRS and CDR2 YFSETQ. The CDR3 DNA reads TGCGCCAGCAGCTGGGGTACAGGGGGCGATTCACCCCTCCACTTT. Protein product: CASSWGTGGDSPLHF.